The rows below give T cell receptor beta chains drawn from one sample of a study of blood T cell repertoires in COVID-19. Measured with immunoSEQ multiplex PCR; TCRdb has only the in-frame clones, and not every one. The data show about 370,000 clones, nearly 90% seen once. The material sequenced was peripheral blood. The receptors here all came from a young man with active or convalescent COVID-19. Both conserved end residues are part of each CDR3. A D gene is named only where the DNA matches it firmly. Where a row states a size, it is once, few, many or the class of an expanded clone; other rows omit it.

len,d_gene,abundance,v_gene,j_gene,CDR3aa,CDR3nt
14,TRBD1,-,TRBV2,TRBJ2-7,CAGRGQGNSYEQYF,TGTGCCGGACGGGGACAGGGAAATTCCTACGAGCAGTACTTC
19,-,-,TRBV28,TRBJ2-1,CASSLLGRGYLSSYNEQFF,TGTGCCAGCAGTTTACTGGGCAGGGGTTATCTGAGCTCCTACAATGAGCAGTTCTTC
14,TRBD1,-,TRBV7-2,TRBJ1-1,CASSRGQMNTEAFF,TGTGCCAGCAGCCGGGGACAGATGAACACTGAAGCTTTCTTT
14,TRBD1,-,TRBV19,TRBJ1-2,CASSDRGFNYGYTF,TGTGCCAGTTCCGACAGGGGGTTTAACTATGGCTACACCTTC
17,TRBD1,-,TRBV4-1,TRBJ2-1,CASSQEPGQGALRYLFF,TGCGCCAGCAGCCAGGAACCGGGACAGGGGGCGCTTAGATATCTGTTCTTC
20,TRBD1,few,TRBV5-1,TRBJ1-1,CASSLRSLRDSGRANTEAFF,TGCGCCAGCAGCTTGCGCTCCCTTCGGGACAGTGGAAGAGCGAACACTGAAGCTTTCTTT
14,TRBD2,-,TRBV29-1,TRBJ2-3,CSVEDQRGRDTQYF,TGCAGCGTTGAAGATCAGCGGGGACGAGATACGCAGTATTTT
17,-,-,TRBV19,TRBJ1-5,CASSKNGLGGSNQPQHF,TGTGCCAGTAGTAAAAACGGCCTCGGGGGAAGCAATCAGCCCCAGCATTTT
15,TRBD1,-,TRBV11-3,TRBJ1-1,CASSAGQGEGTEAFF,TGTGCCAGCAGCGCCGGACAGGGAGAGGGCACTGAAGCTTTCTTT
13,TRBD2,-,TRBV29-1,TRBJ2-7,CSVALAGTYEQYF,TGCAGCGTTGCACTAGCGGGAACCTACGAGCAGTACTTC
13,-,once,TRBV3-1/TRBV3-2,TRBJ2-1,CASSFRTLNEQFF,TGTGCCAGCAGCTTTCGGACTCTCAATGAGCAGTTCTTC
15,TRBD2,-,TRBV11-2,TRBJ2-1,CASSLLGLAVDEQFF,TGTGCCAGCAGCTTATTGGGACTAGCCGTCGATGAGCAGTTCTTC
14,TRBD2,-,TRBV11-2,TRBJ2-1,CASSLDQTGGPRFF,TGTGCCAGCAGCTTAGATCAAACGGGAGGGCCCCGGTTCTTC
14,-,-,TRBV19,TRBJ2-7,CASSILSGSYEQYF,TGTGCCAGTAGTATCTTAAGCGGCTCCTACGAGCAGTACTTC
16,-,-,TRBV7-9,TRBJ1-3,CASSLAGEAVSNTIYF,TGTGCCAGCAGCTTAGCAGGGGAAGCAGTCAGTAACACCATATATTTT
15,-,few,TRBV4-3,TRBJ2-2,CASSQDQGIAGELFF,TGCGCCAGCAGCCAAGATCAGGGGATCGCGGGGGAGCTGTTTTTT
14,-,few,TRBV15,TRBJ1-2,CATSRDLGNYGYTF,TGTGCCACCAGCAGAGATCTAGGAAACTATGGCTACACCTTC
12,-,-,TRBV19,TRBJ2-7,CASSVKGYEQYF,TGTGCCAGTAGTGTTAAGGGGTACGAGCAGTACTTC
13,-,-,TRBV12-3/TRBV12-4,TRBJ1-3,CASSRQNGNTIYF,TGTGCCAGCAGCCGACAGAATGGAAACACCATATATTTT
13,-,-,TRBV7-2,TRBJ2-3,CASSLTGLDTQYF,TGTGCCAGCAGCTTAACAGGTTTAGATACGCAGTATTTT
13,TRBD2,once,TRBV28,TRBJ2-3,CASSLAGTDTQYF,TGTGCCAGCAGCCTAGCGGGTACAGATACGCAGTATTTT
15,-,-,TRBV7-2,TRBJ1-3,CASSLDLGAEDTIYF,TGTGCCAGCAGCTTAGATTTGGGGGCTGAAGACACCATATATTTT
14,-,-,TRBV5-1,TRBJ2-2,CASSLATTTGELFF,TGCGCCAGCAGCTTGGCGACAACCACCGGGGAGCTGTTTTTT
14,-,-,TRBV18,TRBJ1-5,CASSPGQGKQPQHF,TGTGCCAGCTCACCAGGCCAGGGGAAGCAGCCCCAGCATTTT
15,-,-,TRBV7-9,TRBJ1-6,CASSSSGGYNSPLHF,TGTGCCAGCAGCTCCAGTGGAGGATATAATTCACCCCTCCACTTT
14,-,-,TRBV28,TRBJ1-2,CASSGPQAARGYTF,TGTGCCAGCAGTGGTCCACAGGCAGCTCGAGGCTACACCTTC
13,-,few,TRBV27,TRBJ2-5,CASSLSGKETQYF,TGTGCCAGCAGTCTGAGCGGCAAAGAGACCCAGTACTTC
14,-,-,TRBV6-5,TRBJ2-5,CASSAGMDQETQYF,TGTGCCAGCAGCGCGGGAATGGACCAAGAGACCCAGTACTTC
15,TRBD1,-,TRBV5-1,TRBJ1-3,CASSLEGARGNTIYF,TGCGCCAGCAGCTTGGAGGGGGCTAGAGGAAACACCATATATTTT
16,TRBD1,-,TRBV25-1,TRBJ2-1,CASSPPGTGHYNEQFF,TGTGCCAGCAGTCCCCCCGGGACAGGGCACTACAATGAGCAGTTCTTC
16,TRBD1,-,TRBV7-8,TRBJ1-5,CASSLASTGINQPQHF,TGTGCCAGCAGCTTAGCGTCGACAGGGATCAATCAGCCCCAGCATTTT
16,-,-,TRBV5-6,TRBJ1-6,CASSLKRRTRDSPLHF,TGTGCCAGCAGCCTAAAGCGGCGGACGCGGGATTCACCCCTCCACTTT
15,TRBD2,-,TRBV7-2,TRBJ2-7,CASSFGSGSSYEQYF,TGTGCCAGCAGCTTTGGTAGCGGGAGCTCCTACGAGCAGTACTTC
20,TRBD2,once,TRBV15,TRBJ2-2,CATSRDPPSGSLSNTGELFF,TGTGCCACCAGCAGAGATCCTCCTAGCGGGAGTCTGTCGAACACCGGGGAGCTGTTTTTT
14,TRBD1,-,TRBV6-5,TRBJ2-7,CASTPDRDSYEQYF,TGTGCCAGCACCCCGGACAGGGATTCCTACGAGCAGTACTTC
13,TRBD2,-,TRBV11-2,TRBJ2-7,CASSEGLEHEQYF,TGTGCCAGCAGCGAGGGACTAGAGCACGAGCAGTACTTC
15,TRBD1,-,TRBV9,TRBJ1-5,CASSVGGQINQPQHF,TGTGCCAGCAGCGTAGGGGGACAGATCAATCAGCCCCAGCATTTT
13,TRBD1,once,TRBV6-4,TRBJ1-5,CASSDRGHQPQHF,TGTGCCAGCAGTGACAGGGGGCATCAGCCCCAGCATTTT
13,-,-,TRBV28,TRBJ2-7,CASTAQSSYEQYF,TGTGCCAGCACCGCACAGAGCTCCTACGAGCAGTACTTC
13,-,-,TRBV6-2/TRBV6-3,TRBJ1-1,CASSYGSYTEAFF,TGTGCCAGCAGTTACGGCAGTTACACTGAAGCTTTCTTT
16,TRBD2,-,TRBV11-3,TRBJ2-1,CASSLESGGVGNEQFF,TGTGCCAGCAGCTTAGAATCGGGGGGAGTGGGGAATGAGCAGTTCTTC
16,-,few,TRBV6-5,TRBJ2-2,CASSYHPEVNTGELFF,TGTGCCAGCAGCTACCATCCCGAGGTGAACACCGGGGAGCTGTTTTTT
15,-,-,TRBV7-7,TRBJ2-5,CASSHSGGGGETQYF,TGTGCCAGCAGCCACAGCGGCGGGGGCGGAGAGACCCAGTACTTC
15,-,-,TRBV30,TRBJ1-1,CAWSPQAAGNTEAFF,TGTGCCTGGAGTCCACAGGCAGCGGGGAACACTGAAGCTTTCTTT
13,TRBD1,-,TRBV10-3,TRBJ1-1,CATQGQDNTEAFF,TGTGCCACGCAGGGACAGGACAACACTGAAGCTTTCTTT
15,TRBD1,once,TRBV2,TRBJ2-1,CASSESTGVYNEQFF,TGTGCCAGCAGTGAATCGACAGGGGTATACAATGAGCAGTTCTTC
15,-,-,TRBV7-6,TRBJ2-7,CASSPSKRKAYEQYF,TGTGCCAGCAGCCCGTCCAAGCGGAAGGCCTACGAGCAGTACTTC
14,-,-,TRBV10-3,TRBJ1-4,CAISESGSGEKLFF,TGTGCCATCAGCGAATCCGGATCGGGTGAAAAACTGTTTTTT